This T cell receptor beta chain was documented in a study of identical twins (dated by TCRdb to 2016 to 2017). Context from the whole study: To test whether fetal clonotypes persist, the study used deep sequencing on TCR alpha and beta repertoires from monozygotic twins, unrelated adults of various ages, and cord blood. Replicate twin experiments were performed at different times using different library preparation protocols to rule out contamination.

All donors were healthy Caucasians. Three pairs of female monozygotic twins, all aged 18 to 29 years, made up the twin cohort. Peripheral blood mononuclear cells were the source from which RNA for the TCR libraries was isolated. This clonotype was seen more than once but under ten times. Its target antigen remains unknown. Base qualities are not recorded, but no much larger clone differs from it by a single base. Here is what the overall study found, with its caveats: Zero-insertion analyses could be partly confounded by invariant T cells such as MAIT and iNKT, though diverse VJ usage argued against such confounding for most clonotypes. Because the same donors could not be followed over many years, conclusions were based on cross-sectional statistical analysis. Out-of-frame TCR alpha sharing in monozygotic twins was systematically underestimated by recombination models, whereas sharing between unrelated individuals was in agreement with the recombination models. Abundant cord blood beta clonotypes carried fewer insertions; young adult naive repertoires showed a weaker similar trend, while memory repertoires showed none. Compared with coincidental sharing between unrelated individuals, out-of-frame TCR alpha sequences shared between twins showed an excess of sequences with low generation probability. A weaker excess of twin sharing was found in beta out-of-frame sequences because the signal-to-noise ratio was lowered by fewer shared sequences.

Library preparation was by 5' RACE. Instrument used: Illumina HiSeq 2000. Template switching added a universal primer binding site, and the final cDNA carried a unique molecular identifier that allowed TCR cDNA molecules to be counted accurately. Specific primers in the conserved constant-segment region were used to synthesize first-strand cDNA for TCR alpha and beta chains. To control for contamination, every cDNA library carried two barcodes: a SMART-Mk sample barcode plus Illumina barcodes. TruSeq adapter sequences, together with Illumina sample barcodes, were added in two successive PCR steps. TCR alpha and beta cDNA libraries were sequenced on the Illumina HiSeq platform with custom primers. In the original analysis: MiGEC was used to process raw reads and extract unique molecular identifiers, and MiXCR was used to find CDR3 positions. Recombination models were inferred per individual with the repgenHMM and IGoR tools using an EM algorithm. The tcR package in R was used for shared clonotype analysis, with sharing normalized by the product of cloneset sizes. To study raw recombination free of thymic and clonal selection effects, out-of-frame nonproductive sequences were analyzed. TCRdb itself trimmed the public reads at Q25 with fastp, ran MiXCR and retained productive beta chains. CDR3 protein sequences are deduplicated, and each keeps its most common genes and DNA. These V and J calls originate from TCRdb's pipeline instead of the authors' own analysis. The sample table shows 750,000 to 950,000 distinct CDR3 sequences, and approximately 13% are seen once. Clones ranked in the top ten supply roughly 1.6% of the sample.

CDR1 SGHRS and CDR2 YFSETQ are derived from the germline V gene. Taken from cysteine to phenylalanine, the CDR3 has 15 residues. The retained sequence is limited to the CDR3, 45 bases, with the frame set at the first base. The germline V end is reduced by 0 bases and the J end by 9 bases; junction bases left unmatched: 6. These sequences were also reported in another study, on yellow fever vaccine responses in identical twins. Drawing on the second study: According to the authors, the vaccine-induced T cell response in identical twins seemed to be partly convergent and partly specific to each individual. In identical twins, the study followed T cell clones that responded to the vaccine with precision.

The sample consisted of PBMCs. The chain was built from TRBV5-1 and TRBJ2-1; 10 nucleotides in the junction match TRBD2. This sequence originates from a woman younger than 35 in good health. The DNA sequence is TGCGCCAGCAGCTTGGGGACTAGCGGCCCCATTGAGCAGTTCTTC. Translated, this gives CASSLGTSGPIEQFF.